This TCR beta chain appears in the sequencing data of a study of T cells in Graves' hyperthyroidism and ophthalmopathy. On the study more broadly: Initial diagnosis, before any treatment, was when peripheral blood was collected.

The CDR3 is 15 residues long. From germline, CDR1 is LNHDA and CDR2 SQIVND (reference sequence). V was pared by 7 bases and J by 1 base, with 16 bases between. A NOSPECS grade of at least 4, a Clinical Activity Score of at least 3 and duration under 3 months were recorded in ophthalmopathy patients. The authors obtained PBMCs from about 9.5 ml of fresh peripheral blood. Regions amplified from RNA transcripts were the TCR beta CDR3 regions. First-round RT-PCR targeting the TCR CDR3 was performed with the HTBI primer set. TCRdb re-called the multiplex PCR reads with MiXCR, one entry per CDR3 protein. The repertoire holds 500,000 or so distinct CDR3 sequences, with about 15% as singletons.

Specimen: blood. This receptor was identified in a woman aged 18-29 years with Graves' ophthalmopathy. The chain is built from TRBV19 and TRBJ1-1; tentative D call: TRBD1 (6 bases). CDR3 coding DNA: TGTGCCAGTACCGAGGGGGTCAGCTCGAACACTGAAGCTTTCTTT. Translated, it gives CASTEGVSSNTEAFF. Together with reference TRBV19 and TRBJ1-1, the CDR3 gives the full variable domain: DGGITQSPKYLFRKEGQNVTLSCEQNLNHDAMYWYRQDPGQGLRLIYYSQIVNDFQKGDIAEGYSVSREKKESFPLTVTSAQKNPTAFYLCASTEGVSSNTEAFFGQGTRLTVV.